Described below is a single TCR beta chain sequence and its context. Its specificity is unknown. This sample is part of a study of CD8 T cells in Susac syndrome. The CDR3 totals 19 residues. After removal of 0 bases from V and 3 bases from J, the junction contained 13 bases not matched to a gene. Study-wide points: As the study acknowledged, the number of individuals who were part of its TCR sequencing and HLA analysis was relatively small.

Reverse transcription of about 0.45 to 1 ug RNA used random hexamers. TCRdb reanalysed the immunoSEQ multiplex PCR reads using MiXCR and keeps one entry per CDR3 protein. The sample lists 250,000 to 300,000 distinct CDR3 sequences; 75% to 90% were seen once. This TCR was recovered from a human donor with multiple sclerosis. Material for sequencing was CD8+ T cells from PBMCs. The chain carries TRBV6-7 and TRBJ1-5; TRBD1 aligns across 8 bases. TRBV6-7 has ORF status, its function being uncertain. CDR3 region: CASSYSCSVQGEDNQPQHF. The DNA for the CDR3 is TGTGCCAGCAGTTACTCCTGCTCCGTACAGGGGGAAGACAATCAGCCCCAGCATTTT.